The 10 T cell receptor beta chains listed next were all sequenced from one sample in a study of blood T cell repertoires in COVID-19. Libraries were prepared by immunoSEQ multiplex PCR; TCRdb keeps only in-frame clonotypes and omits some of them. The data hold approximately 140,000 clones, with roughly 90% observed a single time. Input material: PBMCs or T cells enriched from blood (not recorded which). The receptors were gathered from a woman between 45 and 65 years old who had recovered from COVID-19.

This clone is a singleton in its sample. The rearrangement joins TRBV5-1 to TRBJ1-1; D call uncertain. This CDR3 has 15 residues. V lost 0 bases and J 1 base, leaving 10 bases between the germline ends. From germline, CDR1 is SGHRS and CDR2 YFSETQ. The CDR3 bases are TGCGCCAGCAGCTTGGACCTCTCAGGGAACACTGAAGCTTTCTTT. Translating gives CASSLDLSGNTEAFF.

The CDR3 DNA reads as TGTGCCAGCAGTAGAACGGACAGGGCCCCCTACGAGCAGTACTTC. It yields the protein CASSRTDRAPYEQYF. The chain is built from TRBV6-6 and TRBJ2-7, with 8 bases matching TRBD1. With V trimmed by 5 bases and J by 2 bases, 8 bases remained unmatched. CDR3 length: 15 residues. The germline V gene has CDR1 MNHNY and CDR2 SVGAGI (reference sequence).

Only one count was recorded for this clone. The chain links TRBV7-9 to TRBJ1-1; D not certain. V lost 2 bases to trimming and J lost 3 bases, with 10 bases between them. The CDR3 has 14 amino acids. Germline V gives CDR1 SEHNR, CDR2 FQNEAQ (reference sequence). The CDR3 region is CASSLRGWDTEAFF. In DNA, the CDR3 is TGTGCCAGCAGCTTACGGGGATGGGACACTGAAGCTTTCTTT. The full variable domain, completed using reference TRBV7-9 and TRBJ1-1, is DTGVSQNPRHKITKRGQNVTFRCDPISEHNRLYWYRQTLGQGPEFLTYFQNEAQLEKSRLLSDRFSAERPKGSFSTLEIQRTEQGDSAMYLCASSLRGWDTEAFFGQGTRLTVV.

The chain recombines TRBV9 with TRBJ2-7; weak D call: TRBD2 (6 bases). Germline V gives CDR1 SGDLS, CDR2 YYNGEE. The length of the CDR3 is 14 residues. The V end was cut by 0 bases, the J end by 4 bases, with 11 bases between. CDR3 coding DNA: TGTGCCAGCAGCGTAGGCGGGGAAGGGTACGAGCAGTACTTC. Its protein product is CASSVGGEGYEQYF.

The chain joins TRBV6-5 to TRBJ2-1; TRBD2 matches at 14 bases. The trim removed 7 bases at V and 4 bases at J, leaving 3 bases unmatched. From germline, CDR1 is MNHEY and CDR2 SVGAGI. CDR3 length equals 15 residues. The CDR3 here is CASTRTSGGYNEQFF. In DNA, the CDR3 is TGTGCCAGCACCAGGACTAGCGGGGGGTACAATGAGCAGTTCTTC.

The chain employs TRBV15 and TRBJ1-1; 7 bases align to TRBD1. The V gene end was trimmed by 1 base and the J gene end by 4 bases; junction bases not matched to a gene: 3. CDR1 and CDR2 from the germline V gene are LNHNV and YYDKDF (reference sequence). The CDR3 runs to 14 residues. CDR3 amino acids: CATSRGQGATEAFF. CDR3 DNA sequence: TGTGCCACCAGCAGAGGACAGGGTGCCACTGAAGCTTTCTTT.

The chain's CDR3 is CASSLDPGLPRGPPQYF. The CDR3 region has the DNA TGTGCCAGCAGCTTAGACCCTGGCCTGCCCAGGGGGCCACCCCAGTACTTC. The chain carries TRBV11-2 and TRBJ2-5; 8 positions agree with TRBD1. Germline V gene lookup returns CDR1 SGHAT and CDR2 FQNNGV. The CDR3 has 17 amino acids. The V and J ends lost 0 bases and 9 bases, in that order; junction bases with no gene match: 15.

The chain uses TRBV7-2 and TRBJ2-2, with TRBD1 as a possible D gene (5 bases). This CDR3 is built from 16 residues. Germline CDR1 and CDR2: SGHTA and FQGNSA. V was pared by 2 bases and J by 1 base, with 11 bases between. The CDR3 coding sequence is TGTGCCAGCAGCTTACGATCCCAGGGGAACACCGGGGAGCTGTTTTTT. Protein product: CASSLRSQGNTGELFF. Complete variable domain (other parts from reference TRBV7-2 and TRBJ2-2): GAGVSQSPSNKVTEKGKDVELRCDPISGHTALYWYRQSLGQGLEFLIYFQGNSAPDKSGLPSDRFSAERTGGSVSTLTIQRTQQEDSAVYLCASSLRSQGNTGELFFGEGSRLTVL.

This sequence joins TRBV10-3 and TRBJ1-2, with D possibly TRBD1 on 6 matching bases. From germline, CDR1 is ENHRY and CDR2 SYGVKD. This CDR3 has 17 amino acids. V lost 0 bases to trimming and J lost 3 bases, with 17 bases between them. CDR3 DNA: TGTGCCATCAGTGAGTCGTTTATTCAGGCAGGGGACTATGGCTACACCTTC. As protein: CAISESFIQAGDYGYTF.

J is TRBJ1-1 and V is TRBV7-9; D ambiguous. V gave up 0 bases and J gave up 4 bases, with 6 bases separating them. This CDR3 is built from 13 residues. Germline V lookup: CDR1 SEHNR, CDR2 FQNEAQ (reference sequence). CDR3 protein: CASSLAVGTEAFF. CDR3 sequence (DNA): TGTGCCAGCAGCTTAGCAGTCGGCACTGAAGCTTTCTTT.